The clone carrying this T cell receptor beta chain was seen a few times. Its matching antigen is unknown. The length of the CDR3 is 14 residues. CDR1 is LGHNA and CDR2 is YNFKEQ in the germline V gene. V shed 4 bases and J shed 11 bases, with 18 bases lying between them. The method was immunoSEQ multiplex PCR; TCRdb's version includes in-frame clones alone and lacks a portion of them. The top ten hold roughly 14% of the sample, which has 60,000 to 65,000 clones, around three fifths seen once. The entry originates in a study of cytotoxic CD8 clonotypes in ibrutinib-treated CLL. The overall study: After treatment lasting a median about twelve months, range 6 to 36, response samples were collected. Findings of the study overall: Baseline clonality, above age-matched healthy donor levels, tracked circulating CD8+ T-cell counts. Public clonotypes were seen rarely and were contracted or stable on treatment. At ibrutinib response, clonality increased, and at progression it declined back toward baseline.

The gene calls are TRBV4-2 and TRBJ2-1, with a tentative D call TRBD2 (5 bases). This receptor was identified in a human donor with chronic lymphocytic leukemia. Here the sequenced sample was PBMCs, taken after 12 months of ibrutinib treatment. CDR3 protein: CASSPTVGSQQQFF. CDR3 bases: TGTGCCAGCAGCCCTACCGTTGGGAGTCAACAGCAGTTCTTC.